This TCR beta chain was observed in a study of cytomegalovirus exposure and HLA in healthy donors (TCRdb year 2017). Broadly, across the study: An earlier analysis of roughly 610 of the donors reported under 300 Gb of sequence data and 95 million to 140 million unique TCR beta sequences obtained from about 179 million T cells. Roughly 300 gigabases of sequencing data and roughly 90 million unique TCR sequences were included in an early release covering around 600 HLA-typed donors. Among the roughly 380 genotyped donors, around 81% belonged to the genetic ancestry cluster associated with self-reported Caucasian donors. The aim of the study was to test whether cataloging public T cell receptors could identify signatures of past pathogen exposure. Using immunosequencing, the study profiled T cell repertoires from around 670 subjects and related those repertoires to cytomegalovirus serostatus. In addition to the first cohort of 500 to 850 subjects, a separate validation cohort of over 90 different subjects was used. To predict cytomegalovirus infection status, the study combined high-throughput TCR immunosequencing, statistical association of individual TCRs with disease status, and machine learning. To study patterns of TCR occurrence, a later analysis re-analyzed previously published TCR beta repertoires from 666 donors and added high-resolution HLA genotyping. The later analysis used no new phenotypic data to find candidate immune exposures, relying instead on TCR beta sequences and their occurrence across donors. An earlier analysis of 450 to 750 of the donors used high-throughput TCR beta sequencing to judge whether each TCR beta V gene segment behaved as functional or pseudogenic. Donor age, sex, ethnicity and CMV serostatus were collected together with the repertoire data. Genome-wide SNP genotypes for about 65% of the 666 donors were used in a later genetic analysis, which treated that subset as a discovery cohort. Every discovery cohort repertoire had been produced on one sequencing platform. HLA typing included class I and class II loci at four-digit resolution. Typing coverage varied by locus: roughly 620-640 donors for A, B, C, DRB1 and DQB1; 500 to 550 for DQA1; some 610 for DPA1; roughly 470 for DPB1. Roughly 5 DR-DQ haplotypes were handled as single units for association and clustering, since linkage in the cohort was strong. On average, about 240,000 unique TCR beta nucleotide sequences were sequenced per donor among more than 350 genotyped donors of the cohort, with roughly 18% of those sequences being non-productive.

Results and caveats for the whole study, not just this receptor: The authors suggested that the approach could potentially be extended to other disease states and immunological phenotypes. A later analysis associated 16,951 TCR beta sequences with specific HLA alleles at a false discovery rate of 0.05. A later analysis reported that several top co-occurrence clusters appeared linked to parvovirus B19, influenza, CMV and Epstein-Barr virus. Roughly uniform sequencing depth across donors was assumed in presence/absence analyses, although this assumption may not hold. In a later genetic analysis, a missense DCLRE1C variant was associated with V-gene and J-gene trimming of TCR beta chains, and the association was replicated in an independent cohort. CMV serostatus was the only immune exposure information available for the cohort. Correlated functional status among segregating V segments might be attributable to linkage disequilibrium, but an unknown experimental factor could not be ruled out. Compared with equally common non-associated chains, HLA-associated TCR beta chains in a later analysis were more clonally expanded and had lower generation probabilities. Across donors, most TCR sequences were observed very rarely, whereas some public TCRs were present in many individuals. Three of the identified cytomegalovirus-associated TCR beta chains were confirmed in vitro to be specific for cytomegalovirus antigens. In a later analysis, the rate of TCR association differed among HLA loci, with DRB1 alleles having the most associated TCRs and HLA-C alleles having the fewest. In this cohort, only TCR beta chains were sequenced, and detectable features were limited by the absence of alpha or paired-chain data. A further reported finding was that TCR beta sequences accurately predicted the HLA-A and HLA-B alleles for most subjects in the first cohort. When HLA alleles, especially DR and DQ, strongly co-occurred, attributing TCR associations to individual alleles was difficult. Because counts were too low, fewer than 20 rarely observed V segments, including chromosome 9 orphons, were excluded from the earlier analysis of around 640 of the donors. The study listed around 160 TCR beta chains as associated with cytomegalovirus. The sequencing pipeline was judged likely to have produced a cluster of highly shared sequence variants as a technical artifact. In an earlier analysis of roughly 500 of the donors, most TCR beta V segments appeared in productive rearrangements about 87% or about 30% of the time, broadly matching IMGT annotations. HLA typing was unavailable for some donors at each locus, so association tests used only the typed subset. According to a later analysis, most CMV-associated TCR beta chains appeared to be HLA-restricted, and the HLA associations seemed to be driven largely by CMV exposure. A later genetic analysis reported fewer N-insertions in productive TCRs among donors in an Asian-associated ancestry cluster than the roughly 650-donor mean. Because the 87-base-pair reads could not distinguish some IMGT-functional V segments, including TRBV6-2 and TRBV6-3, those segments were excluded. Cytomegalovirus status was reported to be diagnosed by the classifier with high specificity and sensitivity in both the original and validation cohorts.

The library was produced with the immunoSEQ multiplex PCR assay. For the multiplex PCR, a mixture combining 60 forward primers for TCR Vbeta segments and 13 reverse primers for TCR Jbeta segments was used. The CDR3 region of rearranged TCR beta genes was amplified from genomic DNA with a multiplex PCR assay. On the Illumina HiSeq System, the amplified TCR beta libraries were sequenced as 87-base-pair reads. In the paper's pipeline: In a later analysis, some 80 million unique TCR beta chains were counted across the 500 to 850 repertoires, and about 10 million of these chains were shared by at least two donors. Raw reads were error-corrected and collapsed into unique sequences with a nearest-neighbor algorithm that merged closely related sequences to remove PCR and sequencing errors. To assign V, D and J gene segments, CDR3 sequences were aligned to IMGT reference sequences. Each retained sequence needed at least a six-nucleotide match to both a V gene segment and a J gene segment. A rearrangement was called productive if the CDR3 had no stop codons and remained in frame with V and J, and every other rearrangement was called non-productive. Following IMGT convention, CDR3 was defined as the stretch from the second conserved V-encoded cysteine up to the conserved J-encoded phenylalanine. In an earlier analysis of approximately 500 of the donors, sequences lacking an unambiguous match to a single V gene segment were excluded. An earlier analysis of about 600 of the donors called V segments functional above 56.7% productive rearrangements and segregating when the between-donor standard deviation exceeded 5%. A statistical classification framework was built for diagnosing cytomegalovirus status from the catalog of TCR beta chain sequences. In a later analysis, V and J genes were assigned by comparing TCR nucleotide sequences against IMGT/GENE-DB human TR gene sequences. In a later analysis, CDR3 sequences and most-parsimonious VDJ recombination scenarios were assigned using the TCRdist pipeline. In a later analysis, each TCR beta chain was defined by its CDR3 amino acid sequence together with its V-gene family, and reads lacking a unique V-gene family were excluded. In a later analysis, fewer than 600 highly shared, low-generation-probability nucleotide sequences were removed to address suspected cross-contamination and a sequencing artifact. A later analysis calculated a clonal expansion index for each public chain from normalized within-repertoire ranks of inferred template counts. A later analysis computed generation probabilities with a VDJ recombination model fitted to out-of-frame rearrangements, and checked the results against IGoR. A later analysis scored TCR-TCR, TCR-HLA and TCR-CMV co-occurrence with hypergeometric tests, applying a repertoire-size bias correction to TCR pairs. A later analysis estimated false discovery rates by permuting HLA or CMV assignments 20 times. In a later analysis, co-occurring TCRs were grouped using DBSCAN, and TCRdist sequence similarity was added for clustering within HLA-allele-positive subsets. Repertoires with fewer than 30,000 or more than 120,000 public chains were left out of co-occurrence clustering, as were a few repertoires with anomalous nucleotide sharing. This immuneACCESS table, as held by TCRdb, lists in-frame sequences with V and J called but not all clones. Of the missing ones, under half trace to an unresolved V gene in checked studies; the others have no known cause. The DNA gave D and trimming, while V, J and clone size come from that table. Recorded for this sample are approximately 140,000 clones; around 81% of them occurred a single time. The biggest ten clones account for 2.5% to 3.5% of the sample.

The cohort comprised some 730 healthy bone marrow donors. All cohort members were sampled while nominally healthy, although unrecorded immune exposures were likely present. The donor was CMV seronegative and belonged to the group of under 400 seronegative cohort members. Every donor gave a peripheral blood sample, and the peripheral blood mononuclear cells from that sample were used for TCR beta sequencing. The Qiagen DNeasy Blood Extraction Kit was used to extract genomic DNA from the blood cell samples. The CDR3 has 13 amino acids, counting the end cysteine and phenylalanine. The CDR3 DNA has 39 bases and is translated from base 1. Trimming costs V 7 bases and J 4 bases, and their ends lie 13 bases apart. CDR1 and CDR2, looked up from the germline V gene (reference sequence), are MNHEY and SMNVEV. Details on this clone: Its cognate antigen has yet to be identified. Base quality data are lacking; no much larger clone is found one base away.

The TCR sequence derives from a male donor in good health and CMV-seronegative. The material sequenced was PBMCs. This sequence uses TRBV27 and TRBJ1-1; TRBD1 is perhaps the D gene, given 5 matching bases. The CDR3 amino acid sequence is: CASTRRGSTEAFF. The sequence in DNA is TGTGCCAGCACCCGTAGGGGTAGCACTGAAGCTTTCTTT.